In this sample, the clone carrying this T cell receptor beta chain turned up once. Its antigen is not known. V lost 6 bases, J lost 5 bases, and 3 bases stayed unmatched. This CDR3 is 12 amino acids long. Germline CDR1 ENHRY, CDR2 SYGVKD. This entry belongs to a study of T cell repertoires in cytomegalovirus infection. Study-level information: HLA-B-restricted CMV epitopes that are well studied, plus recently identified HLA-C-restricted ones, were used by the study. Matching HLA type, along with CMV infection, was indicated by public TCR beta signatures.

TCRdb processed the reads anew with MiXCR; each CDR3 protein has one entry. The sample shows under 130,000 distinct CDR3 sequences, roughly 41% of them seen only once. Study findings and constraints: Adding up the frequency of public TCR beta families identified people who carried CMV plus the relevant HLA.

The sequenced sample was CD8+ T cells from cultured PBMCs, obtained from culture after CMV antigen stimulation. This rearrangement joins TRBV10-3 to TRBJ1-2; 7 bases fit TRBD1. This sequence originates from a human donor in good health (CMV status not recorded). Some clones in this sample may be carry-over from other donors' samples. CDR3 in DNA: TGTGCCATCAGGGGGACAGCATATGGCTACACCTTC. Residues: CAIRGTAYGYTF.